These 21 T cell receptor beta chains share one sample of origin, sequenced in a study of T cells after yellow fever vaccination. TCRdb re-called the 5' RACE reads through MiXCR, storing one row per CDR3 protein. Of some 320,000 distinct CDR3 sequences listed, 4.1% are singletons. The source material was PBMCs, sampled 5 days after the yellow fever booster vaccination. The receptors shown here come from a man between 18 and 35 years old who received the YFV17D yellow fever vaccine.

The chain joins TRBV4-3 to TRBJ1-2; TRBD1 matches at 8 bases. Looked up from germline, CDR1 is LGHNA and CDR2 is YSLEER. The V gene end was trimmed by 0 bases and the J gene end by 3 bases; junction bases not matched to a gene: 12. This CDR3 comprises 18 residues. CDR3 in DNA: TGCGCCAGCAGCCAAGACACCTATGACAGGGGATCTCACTATGGCTACACCTTC. This encodes CASSQDTYDRGSHYGYTF.

This clonotype has a handful of counts. The genes are TRBV9 and TRBJ2-5; 8 bases are shared with TRBD2. V trimming: 4 bases; J trimming: 3 bases; junction bases outside the gene matches: 8. This CDR3 contains 15 residues. From germline, CDR1 is SGDLS and CDR2 YYNGEE. CDR3 sequence reads: CASSLAGTREETQYF. The CDR3, as DNA: TGTGCCAGCAGCCTGGCCGGGACTAGGGAAGAGACCCAGTACTTC.

The V call is TRBV4-1, the J call TRBJ2-5; D possibly matches TRBD1 or TRBD2 (5 bases each). In germline, CDR1 is MGHRA, CDR2 YSYEKL. The CDR3 loop spans 16 amino acids. Trimming took 1 base from V and 4 from J, leaving 16 bases between them. CDR3 sequence reads: CASSQVKGTPRETQYF. The CDR3, as DNA: TGCGCCAGCAGCCAAGTAAAGGGGACGCCGCGAGAGACCCAGTACTTC.

This chain joins TRBV12-3 or TRBV12-4 and TRBJ2-2; maybe TRBD2 (6 bases). Trimming removed 7 bases from V and 2 bases from J, with 20 bases in between. The CDR3 covers 17 residues. The CDR3 DNA reads as TGTGCCAGCACGGAGAACGGTCGGGGGACCAACACCGGGGAGCTGTTTTTT. Protein: CASTENGRGTNTGELFF.

In its sample, this clonotype was seen a few times. The V call is TRBV9, the J call TRBJ2-3; 8 positions match TRBD2. Germline V gene sequence: CDR1 SGDLS, CDR2 YYNGEE. The CDR3 sequence is 16 residues long. J gave up 6 bases and V 0 bases, and 9 bases lay outside the gene matches. Here the CDR3 reads CASSVAGAGARDTQYF. CDR3 nucleotides: TGTGCCAGCAGCGTAGCCGGAGCGGGGGCCCGGGATACGCAGTATTTT.

This clonotype appeared a few times. This chain joins TRBV5-4 and TRBJ2-5; TRBD2 agrees at 10 bases. Trimming cost V 7 bases and J 4 bases; bases outside gene matches: 13. The CDR3 sequence is 16 residues long. The germline gives CDR1 SGHNT, CDR2 YYREEE (reference sequence). CDR3 sequence: CASGYTGTSAGETQYF. In nucleotides, the CDR3 is TGTGCCAGCGGTTACACGGGGACTAGCGCAGGAGAGACCCAGTACTTC.

The chain combines TRBV15 with TRBJ2-4; 9 bases fit TRBD1. Germline V gene sequence: CDR1 LNHNV, CDR2 YYDKDF (reference sequence). The CDR3 sequence is 16 residues long. Trimming cost V 1 base and J 6 bases; bases outside gene matches: 7. The DNA of the CDR3 is TGTGCCACCAGCAGAGGGGGGAACAGGGGGCTAAACATTCAGTACTTC. Its protein product is CATSRGGNRGLNIQYF.

The V and J genes are TRBV6-2 or TRBV6-3 and TRBJ2-7; D perhaps matches TRBD2 (7 bases). CDR3 length: 16 residues. CDR1 MNHEY and CDR2 SVGEGT come from the germline V gene. The V and J ends lost 4 bases and 4 bases respectively, with 20 bases between them. The DNA for the CDR3 is TGTGCCAGCAGTTCCCTAGGGGGGGCCAGCCCTTACGAGCAGTACTTC. Protein product: CASSSLGGASPYEQYF.

This clonotype was seen many times. This sequence joins TRBV6-5 and TRBJ2-6; D unclear. The germline V gene has CDR1 MNHEY and CDR2 SVGAGI. The V gene lost 9 bases and the J gene lost 0 bases, with 12 bases spanning the gap. This CDR3 contains 15 residues. The CDR3 DNA follows: TGTGCCAGTGTGGCAGTTAGCTCTGGGGCCAACGTCCTGACTTTC. The encoded protein is CASVAVSSGANVLTF.

The J gene is TRBJ1-1, the V gene TRBV7-2; D unclear. V shed 5 bases and J shed 1 base, with 8 bases lying between them. Germline V gives CDR1 SGHTA, CDR2 FQGNSA. The CDR3 extends over 13 amino acids. The chain's CDR3 is CASSGNPNTEAFF. The CDR3 DNA sequence: TGTGCCAGCAGCGGTAACCCGAACACTGAAGCTTTCTTT.

This clonotype was found many times. This sequence joins TRBV4-3 and TRBJ2-5, with D tentatively TRBD1 or TRBD2 (5 bases each). The CDR3 runs to 15 residues. Trimming took 0 bases from V and 7 from J, leaving 15 bases between them. Germline assignment: CDR1 LGHNA and CDR2 YSLEER. CDR3 amino acids: CASSQEPGPGGTQYF. The CDR3 DNA follows: TGCGCCAGCAGCCAAGAACCGGGACCTGGGGGGACCCAGTACTTC.

This clonotype was found many times. This chain joins TRBV20-1 and TRBJ2-7; D may be TRBD2 (7 bases). Trimming stripped 0 bases from V and 1 base from J, with 13 bases between. The CDR3 has 15 residues. Germline CDR1 is DFQATT and CDR2 is SNEGSKA (reference sequence). This chain's CDR3 is CSARDWGGSSYEQYF. Here the CDR3 DNA reads TGCAGTGCTAGAGACTGGGGGGGCTCATCCTACGAGCAGTACTTC.

The table lists this clonotype with many counts. The chain is built from TRBV20-1 and TRBJ1-1, with 10 bases identical to TRBD1. Trimming took 5 bases from V and 6 from J; bases not matched to a gene: 3. The CDR3 covers 12 residues. Looked up from germline, CDR1 is DFQATT and CDR2 is SNEGSKA (reference sequence). The CDR3 coding sequence is TGCAGTGCTCGCGACAGGGGGCCTGAAGCTTTCTTT. Translation gives CSARDRGPEAFF.

The chain couples TRBV5-4 to TRBJ1-1, with a tentative D call TRBD1 (5 bases). V was cut by 7 bases and J by 3 bases, with 13 bases left in between. Germline V lookup: CDR1 SGHNT, CDR2 YYREEE (reference sequence). CDR3 size: 13 residues. Here the CDR3 DNA reads TGTGCCAGCCCAGGGTTACGAGACACTGAAGCTTTCTTT. It codes for CASPGLRDTEAFF. Variable domain in full (rest from reference TRBV5-4 and TRBJ1-1): ETGVTQSPTHLIKTRGQQVTLRCSSQSGHNTVSWYQQALGQGPQFIFQYYREEENGRGNFPPRFSGLQFPNYSSELNVNALELDDSALYLCASPGLRDTEAFFGQGTRLTVV.

The sample holds a few counts of this clonotype. This chain links TRBV5-4 with TRBJ1-1; weak D call: TRBD1 (5 bases). This CDR3 contains 15 residues. Trimming shortened V by 4 bases and J by 5 bases, and 18 bases separated the two germline ends. CDR1 is SGHNT, CDR2 YYREEE, per germline (reference sequence). The DNA of the CDR3 is TGTGCCAGCAGCCTAAGGGAGGGCTGGGGGACTGAAGCTTTCTTT. It translates to CASSLREGWGTEAFF.

This clonotype appeared many times. V gene TRBV12-3 or TRBV12-4 combines with J gene TRBJ1-6, with TRBD1 matching over 8 bases. The CDR3 sequence is 13 residues long. Trimming cost V 7 bases and J 10 bases; bases outside gene matches: 6. CDR3 amino acids: CASTPGGESPLHF. The CDR3 DNA is TGTGCCAGCACCCCAGGGGGCGAATCACCCCTCCACTTT.

This clonotype appeared a few times. The V and J genes are TRBV7-9 and TRBJ2-5; D gene uncertain. Between the trimmed V and J ends, which lost 5 bases and 1 base, there was a span of 14 bases. The CDR3 extends over 15 amino acids. From germline, CDR1 is SEHNR and CDR2 FQNEAQ (reference sequence). The CDR3 DNA reads TGTGCCAGCAGCCAAAAAGTTCTAGGCCAAGAGACCCAGTACTTC. It translates to CASSQKVLGQETQYF.

The gene calls are TRBV19 and TRBJ1-2; D is perhaps TRBD1 (5 bases). The germline V and J ends were trimmed by 3 bases and 3 bases, with 11 bases remaining between them. CDR3 size: 14 residues. The germline CDR1 and CDR2 sequences are LNHDA and SQIVND (reference sequence). The CDR3 bases are TGTGCCAGTAGTATCTACCAGGGTTACTATGGCTACACCTTC. Residues: CASSIYQGYYGYTF.

The V gene is TRBV7-9, the J gene TRBJ2-7; the D call may be TRBD1 or TRBD2 (5 bases each). CDR3 size: 14 residues. CDR1 is SEHNR, CDR2 FQNEAQ, per germline (reference sequence). Trimming pared 3 bases from V and 2 bases from J, leaving 11 bases between. CDR3 in amino acids: CASSFSRDPYEQYF. DNA of the CDR3: TGTGCCAGCAGCTTCTCCCGGGACCCCTACGAGCAGTACTTC.

This clonotype was counted only a few times. The chain recombines TRBV5-6 with TRBJ2-7; D is ambiguous. Germline CDR1 is SGHDT and CDR2 is YYEEEE. This CDR3 spans 14 amino acids. Trimming took 0 bases from V and 3 from J, leaving 10 bases between them. CDR3 nucleotide sequence: TGTGCCAGCAGCTTGGGATTGTCCCACTACGAGCAGTACTTC. Encoded protein: CASSLGLSHYEQYF.

This clonotype was seen only a few times. V is TRBV7-3 and J is TRBJ2-1; D is perhaps TRBD1 (6 bases). Germline values: CDR1 SGHTA, CDR2 FQGTGA. The CDR3 spans 15 residues. Trimming stripped 4 bases from V and 1 base from J, with 11 bases between. The CDR3 DNA reads TGTGCCAGCAGCTCACAGGGCGGTTCCTACAATGAGCAGTTCTTC. This codes for CASSSQGGSYNEQFF.